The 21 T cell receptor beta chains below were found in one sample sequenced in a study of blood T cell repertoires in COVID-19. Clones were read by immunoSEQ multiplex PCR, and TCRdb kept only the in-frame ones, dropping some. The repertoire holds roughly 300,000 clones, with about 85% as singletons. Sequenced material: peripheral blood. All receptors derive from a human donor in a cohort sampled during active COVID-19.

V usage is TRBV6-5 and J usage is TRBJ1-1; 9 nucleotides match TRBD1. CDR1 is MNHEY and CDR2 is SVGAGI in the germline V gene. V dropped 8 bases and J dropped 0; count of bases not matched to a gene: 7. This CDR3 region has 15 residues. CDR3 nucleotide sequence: TGTGCCAGCCACTGGGACAGGGCTGTGAACACTGAAGCTTTCTTT. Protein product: CASHWDRAVNTEAFF.

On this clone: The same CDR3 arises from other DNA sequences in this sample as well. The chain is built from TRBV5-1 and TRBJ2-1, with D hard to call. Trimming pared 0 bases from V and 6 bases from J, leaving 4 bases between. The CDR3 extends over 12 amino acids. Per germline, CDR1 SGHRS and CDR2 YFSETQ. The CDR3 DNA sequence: TGCGCCAGCAGCTTGGTCCTCAATGAGCAGTTCTTC. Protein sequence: CASSLVLNEQFF.

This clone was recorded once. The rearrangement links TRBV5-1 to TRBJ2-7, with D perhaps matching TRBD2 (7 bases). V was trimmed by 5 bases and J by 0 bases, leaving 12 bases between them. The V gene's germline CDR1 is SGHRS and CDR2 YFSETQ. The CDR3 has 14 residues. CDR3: CASRGGVTSYEQYF. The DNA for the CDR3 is TGCGCCAGCAGAGGGGGGGTGACCTCCTACGAGCAGTACTTC.

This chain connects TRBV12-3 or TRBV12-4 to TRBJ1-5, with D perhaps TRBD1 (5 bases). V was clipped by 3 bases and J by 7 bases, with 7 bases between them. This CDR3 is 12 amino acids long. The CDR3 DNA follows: TGTGCCAGCAGTTTGCGGGGCCAGCCCCAGCATTTT. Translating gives CASSLRGQPQHF.

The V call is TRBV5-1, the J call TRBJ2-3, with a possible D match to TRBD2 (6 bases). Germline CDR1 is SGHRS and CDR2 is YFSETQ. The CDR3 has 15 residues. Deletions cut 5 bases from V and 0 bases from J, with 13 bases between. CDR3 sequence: CASRPGTPSTDTQYF. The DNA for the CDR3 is TGCGCCAGCAGACCCGGGACTCCTAGCACAGATACGCAGTATTTT.

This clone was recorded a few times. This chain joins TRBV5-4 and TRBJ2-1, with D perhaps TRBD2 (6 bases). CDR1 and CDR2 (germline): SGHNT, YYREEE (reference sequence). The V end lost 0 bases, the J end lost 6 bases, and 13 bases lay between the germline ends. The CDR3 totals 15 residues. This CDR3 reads CASSLDYREFNEQFF. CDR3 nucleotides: TGTGCCAGCAGCTTGGACTACCGGGAGTTCAATGAGCAGTTCTTC. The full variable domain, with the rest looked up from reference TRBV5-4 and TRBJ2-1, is ETGVTQSPTHLIKTRGQQVTLRCSSQSGHNTVSWYQQALGQGPQFIFQYYREEENGRGNFPPRFSGLQFPNYSSELNVNALELDDSALYLCASSLDYREFNEQFFGPGTRLTVL.

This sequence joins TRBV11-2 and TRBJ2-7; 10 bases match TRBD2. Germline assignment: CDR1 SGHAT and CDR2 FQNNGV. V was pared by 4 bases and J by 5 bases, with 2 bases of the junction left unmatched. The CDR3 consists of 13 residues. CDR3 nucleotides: TGTGCCAGCAGCTCGGGACTAGCGCACGAGCAGTACTTC. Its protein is CASSSGLAHEQYF.

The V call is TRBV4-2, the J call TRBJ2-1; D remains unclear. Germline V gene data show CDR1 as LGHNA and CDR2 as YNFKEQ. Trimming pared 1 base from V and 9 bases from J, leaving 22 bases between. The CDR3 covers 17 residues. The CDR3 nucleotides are TGTGCCAGCAGCCAAGTATTAGGTTACTCCTCCCGAGGTGAGCAGTTCTTC. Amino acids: CASSQVLGYSSRGEQFF.

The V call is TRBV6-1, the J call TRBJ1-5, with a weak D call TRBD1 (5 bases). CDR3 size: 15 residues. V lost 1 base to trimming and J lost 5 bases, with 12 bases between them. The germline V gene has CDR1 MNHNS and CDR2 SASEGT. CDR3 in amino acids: CASSEGRQGYQPQHF. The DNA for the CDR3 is TGTGCCAGCAGTGAAGGTCGGCAGGGCTATCAGCCCCAGCATTTT.

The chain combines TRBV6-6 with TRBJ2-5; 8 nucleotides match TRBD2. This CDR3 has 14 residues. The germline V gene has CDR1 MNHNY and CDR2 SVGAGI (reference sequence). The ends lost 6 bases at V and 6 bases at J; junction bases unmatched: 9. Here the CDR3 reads CASSDSGNRKTQYF. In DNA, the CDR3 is TGTGCCAGCAGCGATAGCGGGAATCGGAAGACCCAGTACTTC.

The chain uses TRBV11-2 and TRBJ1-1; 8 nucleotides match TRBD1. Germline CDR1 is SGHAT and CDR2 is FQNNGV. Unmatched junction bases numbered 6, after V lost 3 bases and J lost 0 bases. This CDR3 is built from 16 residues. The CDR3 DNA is TGTGCCAGCAGCTTCCAGGGGGCTACCATGAACACTGAAGCTTTCTTT. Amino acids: CASSFQGATMNTEAFF.

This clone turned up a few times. CDR3 nucleotides: TGTGCCAGCAGCAGTAGCGGGAGTGCCAAGACCCAGTACTTC. It translates to CASSSSGSAKTQYF. The rearrangement links TRBV7-2 to TRBJ2-5, with 9 bases lining up with TRBD2. V was clipped by 5 bases and J by 6 bases; unmatched bases: 7. Germline V gene lookup returns CDR1 SGHTA and CDR2 FQGNSA. The CDR3 spans 14 residues.

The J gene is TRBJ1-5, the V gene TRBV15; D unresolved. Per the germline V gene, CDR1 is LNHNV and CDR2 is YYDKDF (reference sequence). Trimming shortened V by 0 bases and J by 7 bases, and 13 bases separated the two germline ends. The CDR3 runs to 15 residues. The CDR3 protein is CATSRDPQLKQPQHF. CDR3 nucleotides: TGTGCCACCAGCAGAGACCCCCAGTTGAAGCAGCCCCAGCATTTT.

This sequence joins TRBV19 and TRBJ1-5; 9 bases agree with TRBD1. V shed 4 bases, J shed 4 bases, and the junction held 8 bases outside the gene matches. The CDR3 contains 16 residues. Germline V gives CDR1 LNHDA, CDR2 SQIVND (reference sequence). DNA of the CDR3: TGTGCCAGTAGTACCCGACAGGGGGTACCTAATCAGCCCCAGCATTTT. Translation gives CASSTRQGVPNQPQHF.

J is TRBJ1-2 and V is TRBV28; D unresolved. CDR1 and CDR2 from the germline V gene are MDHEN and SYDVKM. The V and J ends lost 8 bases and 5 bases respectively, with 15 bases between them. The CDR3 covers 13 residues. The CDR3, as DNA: TGTGCCAGCGCCATCGGACGGACTTATGGCTACACCTTC. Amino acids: CASAIGRTYGYTF.

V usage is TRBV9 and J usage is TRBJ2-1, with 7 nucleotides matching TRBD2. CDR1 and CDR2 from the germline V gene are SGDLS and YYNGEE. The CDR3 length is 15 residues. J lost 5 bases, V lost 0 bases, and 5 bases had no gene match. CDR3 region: CASSVGAGPDNEQFF. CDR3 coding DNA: TGTGCCAGCAGCGTAGGAGCGGGACCTGACAATGAGCAGTTCTTC. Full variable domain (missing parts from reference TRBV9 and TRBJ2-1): DSGVTQTPKHLITATGQRVTLRCSPRSGDLSVYWYQQSLDQGLQFLIQYYNGEERAKGNILERFSAQQFPDLHSELNLSSLELGDSALYFCASSVGAGPDNEQFFGPGTRLTVL.

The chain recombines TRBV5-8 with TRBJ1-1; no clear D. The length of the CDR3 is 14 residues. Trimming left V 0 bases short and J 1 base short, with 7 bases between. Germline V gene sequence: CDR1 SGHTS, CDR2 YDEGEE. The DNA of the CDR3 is TGTGCCAGCAGCTTGGGACGGGGGAACACTGAAGCTTTCTTT. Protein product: CASSLGRGNTEAFF.

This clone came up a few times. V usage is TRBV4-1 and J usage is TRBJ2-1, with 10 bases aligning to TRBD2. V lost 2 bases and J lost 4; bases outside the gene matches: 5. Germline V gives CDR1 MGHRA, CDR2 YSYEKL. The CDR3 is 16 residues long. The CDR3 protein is CASSQIAGGRYNEQFF. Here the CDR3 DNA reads TGCGCCAGCAGCCAAATAGCGGGAGGCAGGTACAATGAGCAGTTCTTC.

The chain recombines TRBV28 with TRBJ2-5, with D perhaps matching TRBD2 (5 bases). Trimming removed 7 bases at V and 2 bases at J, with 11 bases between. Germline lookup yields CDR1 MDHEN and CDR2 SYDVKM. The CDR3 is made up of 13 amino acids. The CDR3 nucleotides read TGTGCCAGCACTTCGACTATACAAGAGACCCAGTACTTC. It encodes CASTSTIQETQYF.

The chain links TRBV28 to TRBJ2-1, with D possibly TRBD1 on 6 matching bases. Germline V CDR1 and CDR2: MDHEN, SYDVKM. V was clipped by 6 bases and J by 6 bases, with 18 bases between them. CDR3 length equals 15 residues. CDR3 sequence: CASRSRGWSGNEQFF. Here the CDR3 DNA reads TGTGCCAGCAGGTCAAGGGGGTGGTCAGGCAATGAGCAGTTCTTC.

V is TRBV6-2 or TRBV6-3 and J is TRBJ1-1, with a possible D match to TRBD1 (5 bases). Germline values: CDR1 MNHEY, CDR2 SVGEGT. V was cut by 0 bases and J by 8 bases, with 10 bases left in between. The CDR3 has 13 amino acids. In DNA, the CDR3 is TGTGCCAGCAGTTACTCCAACGGGGGAGAAGCTTTCTTT. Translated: CASSYSNGGEAFF.